This TCR beta chain was observed in a study of CD8+CD57+ T cells in acquired aplastic anemia. Study information: The sorted CD4+ and CD8+ cells yielded an average around 3.4 ug of DNA. The study obtained about 10 million reads on average for CD4+ cells from healthy donors.

This clonotype was detected only a few times. Antigen: not known. Profiling of TCR beta VDJ combinations and CDR3 sequences used genomic DNA as template. TCRdb analysed the reads with MiXCR anew, one entry per CDR3 protein. The sample lists about 170,000 distinct CDR3 sequences, 63% occurring once. The study, taken as a whole, reports: A significant difference in CD8+ Simpson's diversity between patients and controls was not found. Shared by patients and controls, almost 30 CD8+ CDR3s were abundant in patients.

Germline V gene lookup returns CDR1 DFQATT and CDR2 SNEGSKA (reference sequence). V was trimmed by 7 bases and J by 3 bases, leaving 9 bases between them. CDR3 length: 11 residues. Sequencing was done on a sample of sorted CD4+, CD8+, or CD8+CD57+ T cells (not recorded which) from PBMCs. The chain has TRBV20-1 and TRBJ2-5; D is perhaps TRBD2 (6 bases). This TCR derives from a human donor in good health. This CDR3 is CSGIAEETQYF. The DNA for the CDR3 is TGCAGTGGGATAGCGGAAGAGACCCAGTACTTC.